These T cell receptor beta chains were read from a single sample in a study of control samples from healthy donors and cancer patients. Profiled with immunoSEQ multiplex PCR; TCRdb holds only in-frame clones, not every one. Of some 150,000 clones in the sample, roughly 94% were seen once. Sequences were obtained from PBMCs. These receptors were taken from a man between 60 and 70 years old with colorectal cancer. The CDR3 runs from the conserved cysteine through the conserved F or W. D genes are given only for firm matches. Clone sizes are given selectively: once, few, many, or a class where the clone is expanded.

NA	14	TRBV6-5	TRBJ1-2	NA	TGTGCCAGCAGTTTGCGAGGGGCTAACTATGGCTACACCTTC	CASSLRGANYGYTF
NA	15	TRBV11-3	TRBJ2-5	NA	TGTGCCAGCAGCTTAGATGGGGGAACACAAGAGACCCAGTACTTC	CASSLDGGTQETQYF
NA	15	TRBV7-9	TRBJ2-7	TRBD1	TGTGCCAGCAGCTTAGTCCAGGGGGCCTCCTACGAGCAGTACTTC	CASSLVQGASYEQYF
NA	12	TRBV2	TRBJ2-7	NA	TGTGCCAGCAGTAACGGCCCCTACGAGCAGTACTTC	CASSNGPYEQYF
NA	15	TRBV7-9	TRBJ1-4	NA	TGTGCCAGCAGCTTAGGGTTAGGCCCCAATGAAAAACTGTTTTTT	CASSLGLGPNEKLFF
NA	15	TRBV5-5	TRBJ2-1	NA	TGTGCCAGCAGCTTGGTGGGGGCCGAGTACAATGAGCAGTTCTTC	CASSLVGAEYNEQFF
NA	15	TRBV4-2	TRBJ1-2	TRBD1	TGTGCCAGCAGCCAAGATCTACAGGGGATCTATGGCTACACCTTC	CASSQDLQGIYGYTF
NA	18	TRBV5-6	TRBJ1-5	NA	TGTGCCAGCAGCTTGTCCCCAGGGCAGACAGTGAGCAATCAGCCCCAGCATTTT	CASSLSPGQTVSNQPQHF
NA	15	TRBV5-6	TRBJ1-6	TRBD1	TGTGCCAGCAGCGACCGGGACAGGGGCGTTTCACCCCTCCACTTT	CASSDRDRGVSPLHF
NA	15	TRBV6-5	TRBJ2-5	NA	TGTGCCAGCAGGACCTGGGCCAGAGCCCAAGAGACCCAGTACTTC	CASRTWARAQETQYF
NA	14	TRBV3-1/TRBV3-2	TRBJ1-2	NA	TGTGCCAGCAGCCACTCCACAGGAAACTATGGCTACACCTTC	CASSHSTGNYGYTF
NA	12	TRBV2	TRBJ1-1	NA	TGTGCCAGCAAGGAGGAAATGTCTGAAGCTTTCTTT	CASKEEMSEAFF
NA	14	TRBV29-1	TRBJ2-2	NA	TGCAGCGTAAGGCGGCAGCTCAACACCGGGGAGCTGTTTTTT	CSVRRQLNTGELFF
NA	12	TRBV2	TRBJ1-5	NA	TGTGCCAGCAAGGAGGGGGATCAGCCCCAGCATTTT	CASKEGDQPQHF
NA	15	TRBV19	TRBJ2-6	NA	TGTGCCAGTAGTATATCAGGGCCTGGGGCCAACGTCCTGACTTTC	CASSISGPGANVLTF
once	13	TRBV12-3/TRBV12-4	TRBJ1-1	NA	TGTGCCAGCAGTTCTTCTACGAACACTGAAGCTTTCTTT	CASSSSTNTEAFF
NA	12	TRBV2	TRBJ2-7	NA	TGTGCCAGTGGACAGCTCTCCTACGAGCAGTACTTC	CASGQLSYEQYF
NA	11	TRBV29-1	TRBJ2-7	NA	TGCAGCGTGGGGGTTAACTACGAGCAGTACTTC	CSVGVNYEQYF
once	14	TRBV27	TRBJ1-4	NA	TGTGCCAGCAGTTTGTCGAGCGCTAATGAAAAACTGTTTTTT	CASSLSSANEKLFF
NA	16	TRBV21-1	TRBJ1-6	NA	TGTGCCAGCAGCTCCCGGCCCAGGGTTGAGGGTTCACCCCTCCACTTT	CASSSRPRVEGSPLHF
once	15	TRBV18	TRBJ1-2	TRBD1	TGTGCCAGCTCACCCCGGGACAGGGGTTCGGGTGGCTACACCTTC	CASSPRDRGSGGYTF
NA	16	TRBV10-3	TRBJ1-4	NA	TGTGCCATCAGTGAGTCGGGGGGGGTGGTTAATGAAAAACTGTTTTTT	CAISESGGVVNEKLFF
NA	16	TRBV6-1	TRBJ1-6	NA	TGTGCCAGCAGTGAGGACGGACAGCAATATAATTCACCCCTCCACTTT	CASSEDGQQYNSPLHF
NA	12	TRBV12-3/TRBV12-4	TRBJ1-6	NA	TGTGCCAGCAGTTTAGGGAATTCACCCCTCCACTTT	CASSLGNSPLHF
NA	16	TRBV4-3	TRBJ1-4	TRBD1	TGCGCCAGCAGCCAAGATCGGGGACAGGGGAATGAAAAACTGTTTTTT	CASSQDRGQGNEKLFF
once	16	TRBV5-6	TRBJ1-5	NA	TGTGCCAGCAGCGCGAACCTGGGGAGAGACAATCAGCCCCAGCATTTT	CASSANLGRDNQPQHF